The subject of this entry is one T cell receptor beta chain. This specimen includes other DNA sequences encoding the same CDR3. Per the original methods: Counts of nucleated cells, estimated from reference gene primer amplification, were obtained. This table comes from immunoSEQ multiplex PCR, and its TCRdb copy is limited to in-frame clones, with some not included. The V and J calls and the clone size are those of that table, but D and trimming were determined from the DNA. Here the sample spans hundreds of thousands of clones, 80% to 90% being singletons. The data were obtained in a study of blood T cell repertoires in COVID-19. Study-wide context: Sites in the United States, Italy and Spain provided acute and convalescent COVID-19 samples.

The receptor was derived from a woman aged 18-30 years with acute or convalescent COVID-19. Sequenced: peripheral blood.

The CDR3 protein is CASSQDRRGTDTQYF. DNA for the CDR3: TGTGCCAGCAGCCAAGATCGACGGGGCACAGATACGCAGTATTTT. The chain employs TRBV3-1 (or the pseudogene TRBV3-2) and TRBJ2-3; D remains unclear. V dropped 0 bases and J dropped 1 base, with 8 bases sitting between them. This CDR3 spans 15 amino acids. Germline V gene lookup returns CDR1 LGHDT and CDR2 YNNKEL (reference sequence).